A selection of T cell receptor beta chains follows, all from one sample in a study of shared clonotypes between healthy human individuals. Clones were read by immunoSEQ multiplex PCR, and TCRdb kept only the in-frame ones, dropping some. The table has approximately 590,000 clones, nearly 97% seen once. The sample was naive CD8+ T cells sorted from blood. The receptors come from a young woman in good health. Each CDR3 is given with its conserved first and last residue. Each record gives: clone size, D gene, V gene, J gene, CDR3 protein, CDR3 DNA. A D gene is named only where the DNA matches it firmly. Rows give clone size only sometimes, using once, few, many, or a class for an expanded clone.

size: -
D: -
V: TRBV7-8
J: TRBJ1-1
CDR3: CASSLGEAREAFF
DNA: TGTGCCAGCAGCTTGGGGGAGGCCCGGGAAGCTTTCTTT

size: -
D: TRBD1
V: TRBV11-3
J: TRBJ2-7
CDR3: CASSPRTGATEQYF
DNA: TGTGCCAGCAGCCCCCGGACAGGGGCCACCGAGCAGTACTTC

size: -
D: TRBD1
V: TRBV28
J: TRBJ2-7
CDR3: CASSFYGQGFSYEQYF
DNA: TGTGCCAGCAGTTTCTACGGACAGGGTTTTTCCTACGAGCAGTACTTC

size: -
D: -
V: TRBV6-5
J: TRBJ2-1
CDR3: CASREGGSYNEQFF
DNA: TGTGCCAGTCGTGAGGGCGGCTCCTACAATGAGCAGTTCTTC

size: -
D: -
V: TRBV19
J: TRBJ1-5
CDR3: CASSRGGNQPQHF
DNA: TGTGCCAGTAGCAGGGGCGGCAATCAGCCCCAGCATTTT

size: once
D: -
V: TRBV27
J: TRBJ2-7
CDR3: CASSSPSYEQYF
DNA: TGTGCCAGCAGCTCCCCCTCCTACGAGCAGTACTTC

size: -
D: -
V: TRBV14
J: TRBJ2-2
CDR3: CASSQGYPGKNTGELFF
DNA: TGTGCCAGCAGCCAAGGTTACCCAGGGAAGAACACCGGGGAGCTGTTTTTT

size: -
D: -
V: TRBV11-2
J: TRBJ2-7
CDR3: CASSLDGPAYEQYF
DNA: TGTGCCAGCAGCTTAGACGGGCCAGCCTACGAGCAGTACTTC

size: -
D: TRBD1
V: TRBV30
J: TRBJ2-7
CDR3: CAWTPGTGIHEQYF
DNA: TGTGCCTGGACCCCCGGGACAGGGATCCACGAGCAGTACTTC

size: -
D: -
V: TRBV7-9
J: TRBJ2-5
CDR3: CASSSSAGAQETQYF
DNA: TGTGCCAGCAGCTCGTCGGCAGGGGCCCAAGAGACCCAGTACTTC

size: -
D: TRBD1
V: TRBV27
J: TRBJ1-4
CDR3: CASSPQTGGHEKLFF
DNA: TGTGCCAGCAGTCCCCAGACAGGGGGGCATGAAAAACTGTTTTTT

size: -
D: -
V: TRBV20-1
J: TRBJ2-3
CDR3: CSARGTDTQYF
DNA: TGCAGTGCTAGAGGGACAGATACGCAGTATTTT